This TCR beta chain was obtained from a study of blood T cell repertoires in COVID-19. On the study more broadly: Sources were T cells, B-cell-depleted T cells, or PBMCs; the material itself was cDNA or gDNA.

Original analysis: Amplifying reference gene primers gave estimates of nucleated cell counts. Generated by immunoSEQ multiplex PCR, the TCRdb table keeps only in-frame clones and is missing some. The DNA was the basis for D and trimming; V, J and clone size are from that table. This sample has a few hundred thousand clones, with approximately 88% found just once. CDR1 and CDR2 (germline): LNHDA, SQIVND (reference sequence). Trimming at V came to 5 bases and at J to 5 bases, leaving 6 bases not matched to a gene. The CDR3 is 14 amino acids. Concerning this clone itself: Other nucleotide sequences in the sample specify the same CDR3.

Sequenced: peripheral blood. The source is a man in his forties with acute or convalescent COVID-19. The J gene is TRBJ1-2, the V gene TRBV19, with 9 positions matching TRBD1. CDR3: CASSPRGQGYGYTF. The CDR3 bases are TGTGCCAGTAGTCCAAGGGGACAGGGATATGGCTACACCTTC. Combining the CDR3 with reference TRBV19 and TRBJ1-2 gives the whole variable domain DGGITQSPKYLFRKEGQNVTLSCEQNLNHDAMYWYRQDPGQGLRLIYYSQIVNDFQKGDIAEGYSVSREKKESFPLTVTSAQKNPTAFYLCASSPRGQGYGYTFGSGTRLTVV.